This is a list of T cell receptor beta chains from one sample in a study of cytomegalovirus exposure and HLA in healthy donors. Data came from immunoSEQ multiplex PCR; TCRdb stores just in-frame clones and leaves some out. The sample lists 150,000 or so clones, roughly three quarters occurring once. The sample was PBMCs. These receptors originate from a man between 35 and 55 years old in good health and CMV-seropositive. CDR3s include the opening cysteine and the closing phenylalanine or tryptophan. Expanded clones get a size class; other rows say once, few or many, or leave the size out.

abundance: once; v_gene: TRBV6-5; j_gene: .; CDR3aa: CASRSVGEQYF
abundance: few; v_gene: TRBV25-1; j_gene: TRBJ2-2; CDR3aa: CASSEDRGGTGELFF
abundance: .; v_gene: TRBV4-1; j_gene: TRBJ2-1; CDR3aa: CASSQPGLAVYNEQFF
abundance: .; v_gene: TRBV9; j_gene: TRBJ2-7; CDR3aa: CASSAQGGSYEQYF
abundance: .; v_gene: TRBV4-3; j_gene: TRBJ2-7; CDR3aa: CASSQGTRSYEQYF
abundance: few; v_gene: TRBV7-8; j_gene: TRBJ2-1; CDR3aa: CASTLGGEQFF
abundance: .; v_gene: TRBV7-2; j_gene: TRBJ1-1; CDR3aa: CASSQISPDTEAFF
abundance: .; v_gene: TRBV19; j_gene: TRBJ2-7; CDR3aa: CASSIGAGGSYEQYF
abundance: .; v_gene: TRBV6-1; j_gene: TRBJ2-5; CDR3aa: CASSEIFGTGAETQYF
abundance: .; v_gene: TRBV10-3; j_gene: TRBJ2-1; CDR3aa: CAISGQGRNEQFF
abundance: .; v_gene: TRBV7-2; j_gene: TRBJ2-1; CDR3aa: CASSLAGGDEQFF
abundance: .; v_gene: TRBV2; j_gene: TRBJ1-1; CDR3aa: CASSGWTAEAFF
abundance: few; v_gene: TRBV6-6; j_gene: TRBJ1-3; CDR3aa: CASSYSTGAGNTIYF
abundance: few; v_gene: TRBV6-6; j_gene: TRBJ1-5; CDR3aa: CASSRTTPRVAQPQHF
abundance: .; v_gene: TRBV5-4; j_gene: TRBJ2-1; CDR3aa: CASSLDSGGYNEQFF
abundance: .; v_gene: TRBV4-3; j_gene: TRBJ2-3; CDR3aa: CASSQVGGGPPLDTQYF
abundance: .; v_gene: TRBV6-1; j_gene: TRBJ2-7; CDR3aa: CASSEAQGSPYEQYF
abundance: .; v_gene: TRBV7-2; j_gene: TRBJ2-1; CDR3aa: CASRLAGSYNEQFF
abundance: .; v_gene: TRBV9; j_gene: TRBJ1-6; CDR3aa: CASSVGVGSGGNSPLHF
abundance: .; v_gene: TRBV29-1; j_gene: TRBJ1-2; CDR3aa: CSVGRGPGDYGYTF
abundance: few; v_gene: TRBV5-1; j_gene: TRBJ1-1; CDR3aa: CASRIQGQNTEAFF
abundance: .; v_gene: TRBV10-3; j_gene: TRBJ1-2; CDR3aa: CAISESLGGGRLIGYTF
abundance: .; v_gene: TRBV9; j_gene: TRBJ2-1; CDR3aa: CASSVGLPGQGANEQFF
abundance: many; v_gene: TRBV7-2; j_gene: TRBJ2-7; CDR3aa: CASSSTGDSSYEQYF
abundance: .; v_gene: TRBV5-4; j_gene: TRBJ1-1; CDR3aa: CASSQAVNTEAFF
abundance: .; v_gene: TRBV7-9; j_gene: TRBJ2-5; CDR3aa: CSSSLLVETQYF
abundance: .; v_gene: TRBV7-9; j_gene: TRBJ2-7; CDR3aa: CASSFRGGSYEQYF
abundance: few; v_gene: TRBV6-1; j_gene: .; CDR3aa: CAIHREGGEQYF
abundance: .; v_gene: TRBV9; j_gene: TRBJ2-3; CDR3aa: CASSAGGTDTQYF
abundance: .; v_gene: TRBV6-5; j_gene: TRBJ1-5; CDR3aa: CASRGGGGNQPQHF
abundance: once; v_gene: TRBV13; j_gene: TRBJ2-2; CDR3aa: CASRRGQGGELFF